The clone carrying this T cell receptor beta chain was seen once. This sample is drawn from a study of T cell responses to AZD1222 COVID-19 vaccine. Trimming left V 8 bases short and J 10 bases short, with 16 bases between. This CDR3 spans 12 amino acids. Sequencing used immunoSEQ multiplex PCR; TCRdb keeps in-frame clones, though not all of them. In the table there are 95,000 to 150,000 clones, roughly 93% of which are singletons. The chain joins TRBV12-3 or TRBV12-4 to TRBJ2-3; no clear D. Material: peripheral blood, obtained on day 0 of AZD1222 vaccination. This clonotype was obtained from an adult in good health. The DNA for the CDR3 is TGTGCCAGCGATGTCCGGGCAGAGCCGCAGTATTTT. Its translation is CASDVRAEPQYF.